These T cell receptor beta chains were read from a single sample in a study of blood T cell repertoires in COVID-19. Data came from immunoSEQ multiplex PCR; TCRdb stores just in-frame clones and leaves some out. Of 200,000 to 250,000 clones in the sample, about four fifths were seen once. Input material: peripheral blood. Every receptor here comes from a woman aged 55-75 years with acute or convalescent COVID-19. The CDR3 runs from the conserved cysteine through the conserved F or W. The order of the fields is J gene, V gene, D gene, CDR3 DNA, CDR3 protein. A D gene is named only where the DNA matches it firmly.

J: TRBJ1-4
V: TRBV6-1
D: -
DNA: TGTGCCAGCAGTGACCTCCCTGAAAAACTGTTTTTT
CDR3: CASSDLPEKLFF

J: TRBJ2-5
V: TRBV24-1
D: -
DNA: TGTGCCACAGGACAGACTCAACGACAAGAGACCCAGTACTTC
CDR3: CATGQTQRQETQYF

J: TRBJ2-5
V: TRBV2
D: TRBD2
DNA: TGTGCCAGTCTTAGCGGGACCCCTCCGGAGACCCAGTACTTC
CDR3: CASLSGTPPETQYF

J: TRBJ1-1
V: TRBV28
D: -
DNA: TGTGCCAGCAGCCCAAAAGACAGACACACTGAAGCTTTCTTT
CDR3: CASSPKDRHTEAFF

J: TRBJ1-2
V: TRBV11-2
D: TRBD1
DNA: TGTGCCAGCAGCGACGAGACAGGGGGCGGCTACACCTTC
CDR3: CASSDETGGGYTF

J: TRBJ2-5
V: TRBV11-2
D: TRBD2
DNA: TGTGCCAGCAGCCCCCGGACTAGCGGGGGATTGTACCAAGAGACCCAGTACTTC
CDR3: CASSPRTSGGLYQETQYF

J: TRBJ2-3
V: TRBV30
D: -
DNA: TGTGCCTGGAGTGTACAACCGACTAACACAGATACGCAGTATTTT
CDR3: CAWSVQPTNTDTQYF

J: TRBJ1-5
V: TRBV30
D: -
DNA: TGTGCCTGGAGTTCGGACAGCGGGGGGCCCCAGCATTTT
CDR3: CAWSSDSGGPQHF

J: TRBJ1-5
V: TRBV6-2/TRBV6-3
D: -
DNA: TGTGCCAGCAGTTACAGCCAACTCAATCAGCCCCAGCATTTT
CDR3: CASSYSQLNQPQHF

J: TRBJ2-3
V: TRBV7-2
D: TRBD2
DNA: TGTGCCAGCAGCTCACCTGGACTAGCGGGGGTCACAGATACGCAGTATTTT
CDR3: CASSSPGLAGVTDTQYF

J: TRBJ2-7
V: TRBV11-2
D: TRBD2
DNA: TGTGCCAGCAGCTTACGGGGGGACCCGCGATACGAGCAGTACTTC
CDR3: CASSLRGDPRYEQYF